Sequencing of this T cell receptor beta chain was carried out in a study of T cell responses to AZD1222 COVID-19 vaccine. Study findings and constraints: Baseline seropositivity occurred in only 5 to 7 AZD1222 recipients. Among the donors, most were white British and more were female, and clonal diversity was possibly underestimated. Repertoire collection took place solely once the T cell response had peaked.

Measured with immunoSEQ multiplex PCR; TCRdb has only the in-frame clones, and not every one. The sample lists roughly 100,000 clones; about 90% were seen once. Comments on this clone: Antigen specificity is unknown.

With 0 bases removed from V and 3 bases from J, the gap between germline ends came to 9 bases. This CDR3 region has 14 residues. Germline V lookup: CDR1 SGHRS, CDR2 YFSETQ. The genes are TRBV5-1 and TRBJ1-2, with no clear D. This specimen consisted of peripheral blood, obtained on day 0 of AZD1222 vaccination. The sequence came from an adult in good health. Here the CDR3 reads CASSLGQGDYGYTF. For the CDR3, the DNA is TGCGCCAGCAGCTTGGGGCAAGGAGACTATGGCTACACCTTC.